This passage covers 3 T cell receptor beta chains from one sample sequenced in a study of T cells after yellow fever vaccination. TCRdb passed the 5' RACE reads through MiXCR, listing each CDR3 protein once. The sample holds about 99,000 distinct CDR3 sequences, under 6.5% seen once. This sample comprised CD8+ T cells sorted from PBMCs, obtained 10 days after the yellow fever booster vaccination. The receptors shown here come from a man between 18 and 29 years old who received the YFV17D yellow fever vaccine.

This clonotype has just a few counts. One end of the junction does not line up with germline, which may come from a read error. The CDR3 region is CASSEAPGGVDEQFF. In nucleotides, the CDR3 is TGTGCTAGCAGCGAGGCGCCCGGGGGGGTCGATGAGCAGTTCTTC. The chain joins TRBV7-7 to TRBJ2-1; 8 bases match TRBD2. The germline V gene has CDR1 SSHAT and CDR2 FNYEAQ (reference sequence). The CDR3 totals 15 residues.

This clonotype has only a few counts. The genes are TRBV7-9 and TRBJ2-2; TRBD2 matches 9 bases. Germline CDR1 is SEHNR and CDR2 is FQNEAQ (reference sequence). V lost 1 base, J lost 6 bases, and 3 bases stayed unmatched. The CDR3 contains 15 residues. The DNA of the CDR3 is TGTGCCAGCAGCTTAGTGTCTAGCGGGGCCGGGGAGCTGTTTTTT. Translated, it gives CASSLVSSGAGELFF.

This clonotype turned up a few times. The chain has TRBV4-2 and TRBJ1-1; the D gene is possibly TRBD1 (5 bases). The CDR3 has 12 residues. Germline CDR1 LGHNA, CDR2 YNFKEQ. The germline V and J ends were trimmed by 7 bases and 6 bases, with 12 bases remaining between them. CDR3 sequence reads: CASTDWGAEAFF. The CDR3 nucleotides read TGTGCCAGCACCGACTGGGGGGCTGAAGCTTTCTTT.